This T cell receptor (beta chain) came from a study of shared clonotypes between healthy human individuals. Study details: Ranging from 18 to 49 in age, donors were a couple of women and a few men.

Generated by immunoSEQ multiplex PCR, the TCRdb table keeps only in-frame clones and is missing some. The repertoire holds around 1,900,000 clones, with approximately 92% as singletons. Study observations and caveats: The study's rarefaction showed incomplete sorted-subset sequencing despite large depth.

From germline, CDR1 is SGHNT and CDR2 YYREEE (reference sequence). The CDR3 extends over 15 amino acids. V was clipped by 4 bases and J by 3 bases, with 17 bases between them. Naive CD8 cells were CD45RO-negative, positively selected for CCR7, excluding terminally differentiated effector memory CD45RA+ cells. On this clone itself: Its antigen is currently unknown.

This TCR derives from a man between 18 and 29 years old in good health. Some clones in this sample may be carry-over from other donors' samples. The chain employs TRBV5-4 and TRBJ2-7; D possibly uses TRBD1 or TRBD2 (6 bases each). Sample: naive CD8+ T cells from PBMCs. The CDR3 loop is CASSGEGGVYYEQYF. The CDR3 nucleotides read TGTGCCAGCAGCGGTGAGGGGGGCGTTTACTACGAGCAGTACTTC.